This TCR beta chain was recorded in a study of blood T cell repertoires in COVID-19. Study-level information: COVID-19 samples from acute and convalescent phases originated in the United States, Italy and Spain. PBMCs, B-cell-depleted T cells, or T cells were the source of the cDNA or gDNA that made up the material.

CDR1 is MNHEY, CDR2 SVGAGI, per germline. Trimming cost V 7 bases and J 1 base; bases outside gene matches: 1. The CDR3 loop spans 13 amino acids. It was during active infection that Seattle patients were enrolled and then longitudinally followed. Profiling relied on immunoSEQ multiplex PCR, and the TCRdb table lists in-frame clones only, not all of them. Counted here are roughly 160,000 clones, more than 85% occurring once; the ten biggest clones make up 2.5%. This sequence originates from a woman of 80 years or more with COVID-19, enrolled during active disease. The rearrangement uses TRBV6-5 and TRBJ1-1, with 9 bases aligning to TRBD1. The specimen sequenced was peripheral blood. CDR3 coding DNA: TGTGCCAGCAAACAGGGGGCGAACACTGAAGCTTTCTTT. It is translated as CASKQGANTEAFF.